The clone carrying this T cell receptor beta chain was picked up many times. Its antigen is not known. The data derive from a study of shared clonotypes between healthy human individuals. Study-wide results and limits: Despite large depth, sorted-subset datasets appeared incompletely sequenced.

The deep-level immunoSEQ assay was used. Assay: immunoSEQ multiplex PCR; the TCRdb copy retains only in-frame clones and omits some. The sample holds more than 200,000 clones; approximately 65% are singletons and the top ten take over 8.5%. Healthy HIV-negative adults without recent acute infections or vaccinations served as donors. Trimming removed 7 bases at V and 6 bases at J, with 16 bases between. The CDR3 sequence is 13 residues long. The germline V gene encodes CDR1 WSHSY and CDR2 SAAADI. This TCR derives from a man aged 25-40 years in good health. V gene TRBV10-2 combines with J gene TRBJ2-7; weak D call: TRBD2 (6 bases). Sequencing used memory CD4+ T cells sorted from blood. Subset described: CD45RA-negative fraction. CDR3 amino acids: CASTLDYSFEQYF. For the CDR3, the DNA is TGCGCCAGCACCTTGGACTACAGTTTCGAGCAGTACTTC.